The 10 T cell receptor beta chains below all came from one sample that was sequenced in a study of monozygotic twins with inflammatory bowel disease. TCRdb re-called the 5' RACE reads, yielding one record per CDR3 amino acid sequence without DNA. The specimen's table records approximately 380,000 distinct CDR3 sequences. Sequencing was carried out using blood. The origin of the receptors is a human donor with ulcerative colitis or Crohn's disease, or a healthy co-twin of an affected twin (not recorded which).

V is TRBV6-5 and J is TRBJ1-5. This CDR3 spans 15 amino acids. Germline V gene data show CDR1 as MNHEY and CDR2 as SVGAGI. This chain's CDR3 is CASSYLGDSNQPQHF.

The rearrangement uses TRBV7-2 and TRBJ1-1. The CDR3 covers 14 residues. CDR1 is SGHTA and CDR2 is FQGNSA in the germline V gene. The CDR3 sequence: CASSFARTYTEAFF.

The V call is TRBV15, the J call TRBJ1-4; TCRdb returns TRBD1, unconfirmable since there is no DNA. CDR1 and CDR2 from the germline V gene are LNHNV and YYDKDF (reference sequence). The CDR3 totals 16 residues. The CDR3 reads CATSRVGGTVNEKLFF. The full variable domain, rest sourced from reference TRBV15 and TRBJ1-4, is DAMVIQNPRYQVTQFGKPVTLSCSQTLNHNVMYWYQQKSSQAPKLLFHYYDKDFNNEADTPDNFQSRRPNTSFCFLDIRSPGLGDTAMYLCATSRVGGTVNEKLFFGSGTQLSVL.

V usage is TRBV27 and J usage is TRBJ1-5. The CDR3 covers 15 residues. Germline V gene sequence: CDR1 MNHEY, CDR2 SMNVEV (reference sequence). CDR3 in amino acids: CASSLGRDGLEPQHF.

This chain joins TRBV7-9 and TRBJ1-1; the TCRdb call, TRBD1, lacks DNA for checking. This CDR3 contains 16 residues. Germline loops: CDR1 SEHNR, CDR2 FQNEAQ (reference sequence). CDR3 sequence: CASSLAPLGVNTEAFF.

CDR3 region: CASSLIYGQSVNTQYF. The V gene is TRBV4-1, the J gene TRBJ2-3; TCRdb selects TRBD1, and the lack of DNA leaves this call unchecked. The CDR3 has 16 residues. CDR1 is MGHRA, CDR2 YSYEKL, per germline.

The CDR3 protein is CASSSQGAKNSPLHF. The rearrangement joins TRBV7-2 to TRBJ1-6; TCRdb proposes TRBD1, but this gene call is untestable without DNA. CDR3 length: 15 amino acids. Per germline, CDR1 SGHTA and CDR2 FQGNSA.

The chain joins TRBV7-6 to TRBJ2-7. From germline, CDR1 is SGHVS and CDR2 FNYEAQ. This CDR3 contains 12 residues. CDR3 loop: CASSQYGYEQYF.

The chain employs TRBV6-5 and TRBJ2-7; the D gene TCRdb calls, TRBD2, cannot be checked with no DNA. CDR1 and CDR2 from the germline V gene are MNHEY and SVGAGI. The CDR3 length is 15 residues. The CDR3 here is CASSLSGLYFYEQYF.

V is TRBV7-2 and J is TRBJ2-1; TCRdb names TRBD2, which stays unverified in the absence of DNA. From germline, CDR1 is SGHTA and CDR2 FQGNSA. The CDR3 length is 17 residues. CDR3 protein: CASSVFSSGGTYNEQFF.